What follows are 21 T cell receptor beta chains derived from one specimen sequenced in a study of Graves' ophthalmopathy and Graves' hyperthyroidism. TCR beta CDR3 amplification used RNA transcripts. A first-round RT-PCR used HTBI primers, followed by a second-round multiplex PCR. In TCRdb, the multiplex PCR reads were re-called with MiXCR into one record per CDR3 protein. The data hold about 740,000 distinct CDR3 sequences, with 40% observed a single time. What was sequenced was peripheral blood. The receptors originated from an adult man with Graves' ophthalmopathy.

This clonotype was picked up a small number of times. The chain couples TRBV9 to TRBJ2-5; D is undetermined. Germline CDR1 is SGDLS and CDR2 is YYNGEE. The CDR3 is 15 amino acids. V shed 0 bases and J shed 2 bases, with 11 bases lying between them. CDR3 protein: CASSVGFGRQETQYF. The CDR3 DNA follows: TGTGCCAGCAGCGTAGGCTTCGGACGTCAAGAGACCCAGTACTTC.

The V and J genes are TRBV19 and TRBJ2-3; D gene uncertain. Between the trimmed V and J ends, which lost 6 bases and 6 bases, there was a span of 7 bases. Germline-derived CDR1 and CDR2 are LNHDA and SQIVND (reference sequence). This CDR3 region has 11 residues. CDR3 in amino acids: CASSSSDTQYF. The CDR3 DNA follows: TGTGCCAGTAGCTCCTCGGATACGCAGTATTTT.

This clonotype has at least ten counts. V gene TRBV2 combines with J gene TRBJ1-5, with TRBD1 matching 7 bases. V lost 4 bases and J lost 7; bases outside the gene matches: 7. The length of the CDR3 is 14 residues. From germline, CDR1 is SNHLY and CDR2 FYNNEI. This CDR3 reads CASSGQGPRQPQHF. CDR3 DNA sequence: TGTGCCAGCAGTGGACAGGGACCCAGGCAGCCCCAGCATTTT.

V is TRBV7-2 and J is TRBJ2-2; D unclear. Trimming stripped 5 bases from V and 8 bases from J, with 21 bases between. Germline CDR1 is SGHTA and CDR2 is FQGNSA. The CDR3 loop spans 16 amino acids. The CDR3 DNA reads TGTGCCAGCAGCCTTGACTCGTTGACCCTTCGGGGGGAGCTGTTTTTT. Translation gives CASSLDSLTLRGELFF.

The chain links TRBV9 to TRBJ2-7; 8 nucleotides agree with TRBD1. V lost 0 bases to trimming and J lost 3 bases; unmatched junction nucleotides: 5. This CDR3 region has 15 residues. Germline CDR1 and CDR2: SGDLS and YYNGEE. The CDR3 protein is CASSVGTGQGYEQYF. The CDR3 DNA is TGTGCCAGCAGCGTAGGGACAGGACAGGGCTACGAGCAGTACTTC.

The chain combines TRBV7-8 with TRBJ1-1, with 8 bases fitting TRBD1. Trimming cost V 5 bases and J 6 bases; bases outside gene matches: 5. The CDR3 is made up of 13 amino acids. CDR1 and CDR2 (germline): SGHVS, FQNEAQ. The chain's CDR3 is CASSPKQGAEAFF. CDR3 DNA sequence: TGTGCCAGCAGCCCCAAACAGGGGGCTGAAGCTTTCTTT. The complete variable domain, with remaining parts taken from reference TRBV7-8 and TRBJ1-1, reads GAGVSQSPRYKVAKRGQDVALRCDPISGHVSLFWYQQALGQGPEFLTYFQNEAQLDKSGLPSDRFFAERPEGSVSTLKIQRTQQEDSAVYLCASSPKQGAEAFFGQGTRLTVV.

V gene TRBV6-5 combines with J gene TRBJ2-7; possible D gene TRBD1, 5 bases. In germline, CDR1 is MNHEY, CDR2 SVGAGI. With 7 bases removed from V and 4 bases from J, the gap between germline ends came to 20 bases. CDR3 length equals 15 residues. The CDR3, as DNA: TGTGCCAGCATCGGACACTCATGGGGAAAATACGAGCAGTACTTC. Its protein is CASIGHSWGKYEQYF.

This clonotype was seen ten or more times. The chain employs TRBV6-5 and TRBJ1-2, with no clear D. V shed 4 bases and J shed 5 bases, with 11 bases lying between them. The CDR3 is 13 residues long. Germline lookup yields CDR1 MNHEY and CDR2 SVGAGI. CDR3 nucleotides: TGTGCCAGCAGTTCTGCCTCCTTGTATGGCTACACCTTC. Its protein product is CASSSASLYGYTF.

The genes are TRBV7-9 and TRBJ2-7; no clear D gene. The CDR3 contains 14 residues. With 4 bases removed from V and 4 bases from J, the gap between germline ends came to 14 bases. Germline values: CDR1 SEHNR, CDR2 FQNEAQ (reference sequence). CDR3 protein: CASSSLVNMYEQYF. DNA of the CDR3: TGTGCCAGCAGCTCCCTCGTTAATATGTACGAGCAGTACTTC.

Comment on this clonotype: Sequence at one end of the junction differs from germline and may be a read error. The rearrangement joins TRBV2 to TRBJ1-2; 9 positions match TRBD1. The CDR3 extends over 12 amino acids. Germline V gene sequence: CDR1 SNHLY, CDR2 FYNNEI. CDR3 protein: CAISGGTGGYTF. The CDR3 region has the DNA TGTGCCATCAGTGGGGGGACAGGGGGCTACACCTTC.

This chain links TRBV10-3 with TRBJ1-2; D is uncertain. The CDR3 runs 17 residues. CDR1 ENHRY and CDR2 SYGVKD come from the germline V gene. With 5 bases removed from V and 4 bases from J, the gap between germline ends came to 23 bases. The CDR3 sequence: CAISPTFFRTVVYGYTF. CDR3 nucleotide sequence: TGTGCCATCAGTCCCACGTTCTTTCGGACGGTCGTCTATGGCTACACCTTC.

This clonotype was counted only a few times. CDR3: CASSRMTGQETQYF. For the CDR3, the DNA is TGTGCCAGCAGCCGGATGACAGGTCAAGAGACCCAGTACTTC. V usage is TRBV25-1 and J usage is TRBJ2-5; perhaps TRBD1 as D (6 bases). The germline V and J ends were trimmed by 6 bases and 2 bases, with 13 bases remaining between them. Germline V gives CDR1 MGHDK, CDR2 SYGVNS. The CDR3 sequence is 14 residues long.

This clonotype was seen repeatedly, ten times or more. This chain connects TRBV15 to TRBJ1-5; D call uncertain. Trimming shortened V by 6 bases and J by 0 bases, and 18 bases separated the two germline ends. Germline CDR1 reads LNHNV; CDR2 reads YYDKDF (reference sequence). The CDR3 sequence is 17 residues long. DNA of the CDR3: TGTGCCACCAGAAAAGACAAGTTTCAGAATAGCAATCAGCCCCAGCATTTT. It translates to CATRKDKFQNSNQPQHF.

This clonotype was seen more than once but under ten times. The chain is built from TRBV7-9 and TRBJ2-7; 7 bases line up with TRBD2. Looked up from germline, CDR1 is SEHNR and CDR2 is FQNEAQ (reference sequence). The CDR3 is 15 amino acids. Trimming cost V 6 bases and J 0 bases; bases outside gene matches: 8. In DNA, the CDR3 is TGTGCCAGCAGTCTTGGGACTAATCCCTCCTACGAGCAGTACTTC. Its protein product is CASSLGTNPSYEQYF.

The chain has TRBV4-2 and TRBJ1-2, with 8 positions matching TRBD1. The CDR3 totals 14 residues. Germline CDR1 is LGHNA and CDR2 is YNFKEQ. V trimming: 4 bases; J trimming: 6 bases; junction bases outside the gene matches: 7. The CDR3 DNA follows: TGTGCCAGCAGCCTCAGGGGGCGCACTGATGGCTACACCTTC. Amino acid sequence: CASSLRGRTDGYTF.

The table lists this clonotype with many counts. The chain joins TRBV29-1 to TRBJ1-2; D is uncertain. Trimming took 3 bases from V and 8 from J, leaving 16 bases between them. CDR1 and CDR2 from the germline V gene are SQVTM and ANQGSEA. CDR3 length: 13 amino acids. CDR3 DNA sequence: TGCAGCGTTGAGAGGACGGAGGTTAAGGGCTACACCTTC. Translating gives CSVERTEVKGYTF.

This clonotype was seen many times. CDR3 protein: CASSSRGSRAETQYF. CDR3 coding DNA: TGTGCCAGCAGCTCCCGGGGTTCCAGAGCAGAGACCCAGTACTTC. V usage is TRBV7-8 and J usage is TRBJ2-5, with a tentative D call TRBD2 (5 bases). The CDR3 sequence is 15 residues long. The germline gives CDR1 SGHVS, CDR2 FQNEAQ. Trimming removed 4 bases at V and 4 bases at J, with 16 bases between.

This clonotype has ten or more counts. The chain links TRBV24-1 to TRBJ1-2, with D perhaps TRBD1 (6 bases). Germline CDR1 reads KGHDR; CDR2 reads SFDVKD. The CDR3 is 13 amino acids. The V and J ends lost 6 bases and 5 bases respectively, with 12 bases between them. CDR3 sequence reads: CATSSPGAYGYTF. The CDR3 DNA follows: TGTGCCACCAGTTCGCCAGGGGCGTATGGCTACACCTTC.

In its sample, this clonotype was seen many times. Here the CDR3 reads CASSLPTGVGETQYF. The CDR3 DNA reads as TGTGCCAGCAGCCTACCTACAGGGGTTGGGGAGACCCAGTACTTC. This rearrangement joins TRBV7-9 to TRBJ2-5, with 7 nucleotides matching TRBD1. This CDR3 has 15 residues. After removal of 5 bases from V and 5 bases from J, the junction contained 11 bases not matched to a gene. The germline V gene has CDR1 SEHNR and CDR2 FQNEAQ (reference sequence). Supplemented by reference TRBV7-9 and TRBJ2-5, the full variable domain reads DTGVSQNPRHKITKRGQNVTFRCDPISEHNRLYWYRQTLGQGPEFLTYFQNEAQLEKSRLLSDRFSAERPKGSFSTLEIQRTEQGDSAMYLCASSLPTGVGETQYFGPGTRLLVL.

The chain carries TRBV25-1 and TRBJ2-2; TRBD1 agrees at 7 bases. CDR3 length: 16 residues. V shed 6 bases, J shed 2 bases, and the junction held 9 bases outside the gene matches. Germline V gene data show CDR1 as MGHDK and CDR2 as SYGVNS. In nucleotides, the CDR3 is TGTGCCAGCAGCCCAATACAGGGGATAAACACCGGGGAGCTGTTTTTT. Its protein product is CASSPIQGINTGELFF.

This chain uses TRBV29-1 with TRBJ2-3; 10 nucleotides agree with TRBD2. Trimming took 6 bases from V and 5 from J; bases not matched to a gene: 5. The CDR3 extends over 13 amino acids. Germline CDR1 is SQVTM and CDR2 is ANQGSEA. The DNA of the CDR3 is TGCAGCGTACTTAGCGGGGGGCAAGATACGCAGTATTTT. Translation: CSVLSGGQDTQYF.